These T cell receptor beta chains were read from a single sample in a study of vaccination effects on CD4 cells after COVID-19. No antigen has been assigned to these receptors. The method was immunoSEQ multiplex PCR; TCRdb's version includes in-frame clones alone and lacks a portion of them. Altogether 25,000 to 35,000 clones are present, 70% being singletons, with the ten largest covering 3.8%. This sample comprised CD4+ T cells from PBMCs cultured without peptide, obtained before COVID-19 vaccination. The receptors here all came from a human donor who received a COVID-19 vaccine. Both conserved end residues are part of each CDR3. The D gene is left open where the match is weak. Some rows mark clone size as missing; the rest say once, few, many or name a class of expanded clone.

size: .
V: TRBV29-1
J: TRBJ2-1
D: TRBD2
CDR3: CSVGTSGWNEQFF
DNA: TGCAGCGTTGGGACTAGCGGATGGAATGAGCAGTTCTTC

size: .
V: TRBV10-3
J: TRBJ1-2
D: TRBD1
CDR3: CAILTGGDYGYTF
DNA: TGTGCCATTTTGACAGGGGGCGACTATGGCTACACCTTC

size: .
V: TRBV19
J: TRBJ1-1
D: TRBD1
CDR3: CASRGTGGGTEAFF
DNA: TGTGCCAGTAGGGGAACAGGGGGGGGAACTGAAGCTTTCTTT

size: .
V: TRBV5-1
J: TRBJ1-1
D: .
CDR3: CASSFYSRNTEAFF
DNA: TGCGCCAGCAGCTTCTACAGCCGGAACACTGAAGCTTTCTTT

size: .
V: TRBV18
J: TRBJ1-1
D: .
CDR3: CASSPPGVGVTEAFF
DNA: TGTGCCAGCTCACCACCGGGAGTAGGGGTCACTGAAGCTTTCTTT

size: .
V: TRBV5-1
J: TRBJ2-2
D: .
CDR3: CASSPGTNAGELFF
DNA: TGCGCCAGCAGCCCTGGGACAAACGCCGGGGAGCTGTTTTTT

size: .
V: TRBV10-3
J: TRBJ1-4
D: TRBD1
CDR3: CATGQGAATNEKLFF
DNA: TGTGCCACCGGACAGGGGGCGGCAACTAATGAAAAACTGTTTTTT

size: few
V: TRBV18
J: TRBJ1-5
D: .
CDR3: CASSPIRPDSVNQPQHF
DNA: TGTGCCAGCTCACCGATTCGACCAGACAGTGTTAATCAGCCCCAGCATTTT

size: .
V: TRBV6-2/TRBV6-3
J: TRBJ2-5
D: TRBD1
CDR3: CASSYPSPGTGTQETQYF
DNA: TGTGCCAGCAGTTACCCCAGTCCCGGGACAGGAACCCAAGAGACCCAGTACTTC

size: .
V: TRBV19
J: TRBJ2-7
D: TRBD2
CDR3: CASSRGLAGISYEQYF
DNA: TGTGCCAGTAGTAGGGGACTAGCGGGAATCTCCTACGAGCAGTACTTC

size: .
V: TRBV6-2/TRBV6-3
J: TRBJ2-1
D: TRBD2
CDR3: CASTYGLDPYNEQFF
DNA: TGTGCCAGCACTTATGGACTAGATCCCTACAATGAGCAGTTCTTC

size: .
V: TRBV12-3/TRBV12-4
J: TRBJ1-4
D: .
CDR3: CASSLEKLFF
DNA: TGTGCCAGCAGTTTGGAAAAACTGTTTTTT

size: .
V: TRBV27
J: TRBJ2-1
D: TRBD2
CDR3: CASSLSPGLAAYNEQFF
DNA: TGTGCCAGCAGTTTATCACCCGGACTAGCGGCCTACAATGAGCAGTTCTTC

size: few
V: TRBV11-2
J: TRBJ1-2
D: .
CDR3: CASSLSGDGYTF
DNA: TGTGCCAGCAGCTTAAGCGGGGATGGCTACACCTTC

size: .
V: TRBV6-1
J: TRBJ2-4
D: .
CDR3: CASSVPGKLAKNIQYF
DNA: TGTGCCAGCAGTGTACCGGGAAAACTAGCCAAAAACATTCAGTACTTC

size: .
V: TRBV6-1
J: TRBJ1-1
D: TRBD1
CDR3: CASSETPGQGGSEAFF
DNA: TGTGCCAGCAGTGAAACACCGGGACAGGGGGGCTCTGAAGCTTTCTTT

size: .
V: TRBV7-9
J: TRBJ1-6
D: TRBD1
CDR3: CASKGGQGNSPLHF
DNA: TGTGCCAGCAAAGGTGGACAGGGGAATTCACCCCTCCACTTT

size: .
V: TRBV28
J: TRBJ2-1
D: TRBD2
CDR3: CASSPGTSGGYNEQFF
DNA: TGTGCCAGCAGCCCAGGGACTAGCGGGGGCTACAATGAGCAGTTCTTC